This T cell receptor beta chain was captured by sequencing in a study of blood T cell repertoires in COVID-19. The repertoire was sequenced with immunoSEQ multiplex PCR; TCRdb's copy has only in-frame clones and lacks some. The sample has roughly 290,000 clones; 80% to 90% are singletons. Everyone who took part was about 18 to 90 years old, and they came from roughly 25 US areas. The germline gives CDR1 KGHSH, CDR2 LQKENI. V was pared by 5 bases and J by 2 bases, with 15 bases between. The CDR3 is made up of 15 amino acids. The receptor's source is a woman in her twenties or thirties who had recovered from COVID-19. The J gene is TRBJ1-1, the V gene TRBV18, with D uncertain. The specimen was PBMCs or T cells enriched from blood (not recorded which). This CDR3 reads CASSTVVLGNTEAFF. The CDR3 region has the DNA TGTGCCAGCTCAACGGTTGTGCTGGGCAACACTGAAGCTTTCTTT.